This TCR beta chain was recovered during a study of OX40 agonist ivuxolimab in advanced cancers. Findings of the study overall: Some patients who did not respond also had low normalized T-cell clonal expansion.

In the case of this clone: Its antigen is unknown.

Germline V gene sequence: CDR1 SEHNR, CDR2 FQNEAQ (reference sequence). The CDR3 length is 14 residues. V was shortened by 5 bases and J by 2 bases, with 13 bases between the two germline ends. Systemic immunosuppression or a history of autoimmune disease excluded patients. The method was immunoSEQ multiplex PCR; TCRdb's version includes in-frame clones alone and lacks a portion of them. The sample carries 74,000 or so clones, around 85% recorded once. J is TRBJ2-7 and V is TRBV7-9, with D possibly TRBD2 on 6 matching bases. The material sequenced was CD4+ or CD8+ T cells sorted from blood, taken in a trial of the OX40 agonist ivuxolimab. This TCR came from an adult with an advanced solid tumor such as melanoma, head and neck, liver or kidney cancer. Here the CDR3 reads CASSRAPGAYEQYF. Written as DNA, the CDR3 is TGTGCCAGCAGCAGAGCTCCGGGAGCCTACGAGCAGTACTTC.